This T cell receptor beta chain emerged from a study of T-cell memory formation after mild COVID-19. 5'RACE primed at constant segments yielded TCR alpha and TCR beta cDNA libraries bearing sample barcodes and UMIs. MiXCR was run by TCRdb on the 5' RACE reads, yielding one entry per CDR3 protein. The profile shows about 260,000 distinct CDR3 sequences, 8% to 10% of them singletons. General study points: CD4/CD8 balance characterized clones contracting day 15 to 85, and CD4+ skew characterized later expanders. Mostly located in CM and EM were contracting CD4+ clones, with contracting CD8+ clones located in EMRA.

Concerning this clonotype: No antigen is known for it.

The receptor was derived from a man aged 18 to 35 who had mild COVID-19 (a few samples of this study predate the infection). Cell type and time point are not known. What was sequenced was PBMCs or a T cell subset sorted from them (not recorded which).

The DNA of the CDR3 is TGCGCCAGCAGCTCTACCGGGACTGGCCAAGAGACCCAGTACTTC. Protein: CASSSTGTGQETQYF. The V gene is TRBV5-1, the J gene TRBJ2-5; tentative D call: TRBD2 (6 bases). V lost 3 bases, J lost 1 base, and 13 bases lay in between. Per germline, CDR1 SGHRS and CDR2 YFSETQ. The CDR3 runs 15 residues.